These 2 T cell receptor beta chains came from one sample sequenced in a study of cytomegalovirus exposure and HLA in healthy donors. The PCR employed 60 Vbeta primers together with 13 Jbeta primers. Using immunoSEQ multiplex PCR, the repertoire was profiled, and TCRdb retains in-frame clones only, with some absent. Of just under 150,000 clones listed, approximately 79% are singletons. The source material was PBMCs. Receptor source: a young woman in good health and CMV-seronegative.

V is TRBV29-1 and J is TRBJ2-3; perhaps TRBD2 as D (5 bases). Germline V gene sequence: CDR1 SQVTM, CDR2 ANQGSEA. V was clipped by 5 bases and J by 0 bases, with 15 bases between them. The CDR3 length is 15 residues. This chain's CDR3 is CSVNAFSESTDTQYF. CDR3 in DNA: TGCAGCGTTAACGCATTTAGCGAAAGCACAGATACGCAGTATTTT.

This clone occurred a few times. The sample has other DNA sequences that encode this CDR3 too. The chain employs TRBV11-2 and TRBJ1-2; D is perhaps TRBD1 (6 bases). Trimming cost V 1 base and J 4 bases, with 10 bases left between them. This CDR3 has 14 residues. CDR1 is SGHAT, CDR2 FQNNGV, per germline. CDR3 nucleotide sequence: TGTGCCAGCAGCTTAGTGTCAGGGGTCTATGGCTACACCTTC. Translating it yields CASSLVSGVYGYTF.